These 8 T cell receptor beta chains originate from one sample sequenced in a study of T-cell reconstitution after alpha-beta-depleted transplantation in children. As it was prepared, the TCRbeta library received unique molecular identifiers. In TCRdb, the PCR reads were re-called with MiXCR into one record per CDR3 protein. The sample has a few hundred thousand distinct CDR3 sequences; roughly 21% are singletons. Sequencing was performed on PBMCs from the stem cell graft donor, taken from the stem cell graft. The receptors derive from a human donor who donated a stem cell graft to a child with acute myeloid leukemia.

The CDR3 loop is CASSPFRESSYNEQFF. The CDR3 region has the DNA TGCGCCAGCAGCCCTTTCAGGGAGAGCTCCTACAATGAGCAGTTCTTC. The chain recombines TRBV5-1 with TRBJ2-1; TRBD1 or TRBD2 may be the D gene (5 bases each). Germline V lookup: CDR1 SGHRS, CDR2 YFSETQ. The ends were cut back, 4 bases at V and 0 bases at J, with 14 bases in the middle. CDR3 size: 16 residues.

The genes are TRBV4-1 and TRBJ2-7; D is unclear. The CDR3 length is 15 residues. Germline V gives CDR1 MGHRA, CDR2 YSYEKL. The ends were cut back, 4 bases at V and 5 bases at J, with 18 bases in the middle. Here the CDR3 DNA reads TGCGCCAGCAGCCCTCGAGATATCAACCCAAACGAGCAGTACTTC. Translation gives CASSPRDINPNEQYF.

The chain uses TRBV4-2 and TRBJ1-2; TRBD1 matches at 8 bases. V was pared by 1 base and J by 2 bases, with 6 bases of the junction left unmatched. CDR1 LGHNA and CDR2 YNFKEQ come from the germline V gene. This CDR3 is 16 amino acids long. The CDR3 DNA follows: TGTGCCAGCAGCCAAGCCTGGGACAGGCCCAACTATGGCTACACCTTC. Its translation is CASSQAWDRPNYGYTF.

The CDR3 is CASSLELGQGVEKLFF. CDR3 coding DNA: TGTGCCAGCAGCTTGGAATTAGGACAGGGGGTTGAAAAACTGTTTTTT. This chain uses TRBV5-6 with TRBJ1-4; 10 bases map to TRBD1. J lost 7 bases, V lost 0 bases, and 6 bases had no gene match. From germline, CDR1 is SGHDT and CDR2 YYEEEE. The CDR3 length is 16 residues.

The table lists this clonotype with many counts. The V call is TRBV7-6, the J call TRBJ2-1; 12 bases match TRBD2. Per the germline V gene, CDR1 is SGHVS and CDR2 is FNYEAQ. The J segment lost 6 bases and the V segment lost 3 bases, leaving 3 bases of the junction unmatched. This CDR3 has 15 residues. CDR3 protein: CASSLTSGSPNEQFF. CDR3 nucleotide sequence: TGTGCCAGCAGCTTGACTAGCGGGAGTCCCAATGAGCAGTTCTTC.

V is TRBV7-9 and J is TRBJ1-5, with a weak D call TRBD1 (6 bases). Trimming removed 5 bases from V and 11 bases from J, with 22 bases in between. Germline V gene data show CDR1 as SEHNR and CDR2 as FQNEAQ (reference sequence). The CDR3 consists of 15 residues. DNA for the CDR3: TGTGCCAGCAGCCCGAGGGGGGGCGAGATGGTGACCCAGCATTTT. It is translated as CASSPRGGEMVTQHF.

This chain connects TRBV20-1 to TRBJ2-7, with D perhaps being TRBD1 or TRBD2 (5 bases each). This CDR3 has 15 amino acids. Trimming left V 0 bases short and J 7 bases short, with 19 bases between. Germline CDR1 and CDR2: DFQATT and SNEGSKA (reference sequence). CDR3 region: CSARDGAGPLREQYF. The CDR3 DNA follows: TGCAGTGCTAGAGATGGGGCGGGTCCCCTGCGTGAGCAGTACTTC.

This clonotype was counted ten times or more. The CDR3 nucleotides are TGTGCCAGCAGTTTAGCGGGAGCTTTCAATGAGCAGTTCTTC. As protein: CASSLAGAFNEQFF. V is TRBV12-3 or TRBV12-4 and J is TRBJ2-1, with a tentative D call TRBD2 (5 bases). With 0 bases removed from V and 6 bases from J, the gap between germline ends came to 9 bases. CDR3 size: 14 residues.